This paragraph covers one TCR beta chain sequence. The clone's antigen remains unknown. Per-base qualities were not stored, and no clone one base away is much larger. Other DNA sequences in the same sample also yield this CDR3. Patients were selected for having adequate residual fresh-frozen tumor tissue and more than two years of available survival data. An isocitrate dehydrogenase mutation was not carried by any of the glioblastoma patients, although molecular status was otherwise variable. PBMC were collected before vaccination, two weeks after the third vaccination, and at tumor progression if tumor progression occurred. The Qiagen DNeasy Blood extraction Kit was used to extract genomic DNA. TCRB CDR3 regions were amplified from about 2 ug genomic DNA, or all available DNA if less, using the immunoSEQ assay. The multiplex PCR relied on 60 forward primers for TCR V beta segments and 13 reverse primers for J beta segments. To estimate reads per starting template, synthetic control templates were spiked into each sample at limiting dilution. The Illumina HiSeq System generated sequencing reads of 87 bp. Per the source publication's procedure: PCR and sequencing errors were removed by merging closely related sequences with a nearest neighbor algorithm. TCR overlap was measured as the percentage of unique tumor TCR beta sequences also present in the same patient's peripheral blood. TCRdb holds this immuneACCESS table with in-frame rearrangements only. Some clones are missing; in checked studies, unresolved V genes explain under half, and the rest has no known cause. V, J and clone size derive from that table, while D and trimming were established from the DNA sequence. For this sample there are 100,000 or so clones; under 90% appear just once. 15% to 18% of the sample is taken by the ten largest.

The CDR1 and CDR2 encoded by the germline V gene are LGHNA and YSLEER. From V the trimming removes 3 bases and from J it removes 3 bases, while the gene matches leave 4 bases of the junction unaccounted for. There are 15 amino acids in the CDR3, from cysteine to phenylalanine inclusive. CDR3 DNA only is kept here, 45 bases in frame from base 1. The data derive from a study of glioma-infiltrating T cells after dendritic cell vaccination (TCRdb year 2016). Background for the entire study: A cohort of roughly 15 glioblastoma patients from Phase I and II dendritic cell vaccination trials was included, of whom 9 were newly diagnosed and 6 had recurrent disease. Autologous tumor lysate-pulsed dendritic cell vaccination was administered to the patients between about 2003 and 2012. To make the vaccine, monocyte-derived dendritic cells were cultured for seven days with IL-4 and GM-CSF and then pulsed overnight with autologous tumor lysate. Each patient got three intradermal injections of the dendritic cell vaccine, spaced at biweekly intervals, in the arm below the axilla. Tumor-infiltrating lymphocyte content was quantified and tumor and blood repertoires were compared in dendritic cell-vaccinated glioblastoma patients by deep sequencing of TCR beta CDR3 regions. Survival after dendritic cell vaccination was correlated with TCR sequencing metrics such as TIL content and the overlap between tumor and blood repertoires. Points the paper makes about the study in general: The response model built on TCR overlap across three groups was characterized as speculative, with prospective validation still needed. The cohort was small and heterogeneous, and full blood and tumor sets were available for few patients, with initial-recurrent tumor pairs available for even fewer patients. Longer time to progression and overall survival after dendritic cell vaccination were predicted by higher estimated pretreatment TIL content. TCR clonality showed no direct relationship with survival, which suggests that a diverse polyclonal response may matter.

The chain employs TRBV4-3 and TRBJ2-7; 11 bases in the middle match TRBD1. The receptor comes from a human donor with glioblastoma. This specimen was blood, taken before dendritic cell vaccination. The nucleotide sequence is TGCGCCAGCAGCCACTCCGGGACAGGGGGCTACGAGCAGTACTTC. This translates into CASSHSGTGGYEQYF.